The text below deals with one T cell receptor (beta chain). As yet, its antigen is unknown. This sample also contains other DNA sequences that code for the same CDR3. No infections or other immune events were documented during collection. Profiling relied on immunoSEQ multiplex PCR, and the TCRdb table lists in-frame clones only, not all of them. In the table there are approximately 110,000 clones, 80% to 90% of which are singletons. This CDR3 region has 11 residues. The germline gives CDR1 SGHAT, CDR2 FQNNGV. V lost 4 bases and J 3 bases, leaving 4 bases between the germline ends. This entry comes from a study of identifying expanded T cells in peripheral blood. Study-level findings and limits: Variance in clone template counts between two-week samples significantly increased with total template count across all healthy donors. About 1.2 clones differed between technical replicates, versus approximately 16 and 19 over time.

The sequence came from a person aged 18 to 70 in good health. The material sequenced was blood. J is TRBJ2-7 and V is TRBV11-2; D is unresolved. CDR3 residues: CASSSYYEQYF. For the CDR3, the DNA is TGTGCCAGCAGCTCCTACTACGAGCAGTACTTC.